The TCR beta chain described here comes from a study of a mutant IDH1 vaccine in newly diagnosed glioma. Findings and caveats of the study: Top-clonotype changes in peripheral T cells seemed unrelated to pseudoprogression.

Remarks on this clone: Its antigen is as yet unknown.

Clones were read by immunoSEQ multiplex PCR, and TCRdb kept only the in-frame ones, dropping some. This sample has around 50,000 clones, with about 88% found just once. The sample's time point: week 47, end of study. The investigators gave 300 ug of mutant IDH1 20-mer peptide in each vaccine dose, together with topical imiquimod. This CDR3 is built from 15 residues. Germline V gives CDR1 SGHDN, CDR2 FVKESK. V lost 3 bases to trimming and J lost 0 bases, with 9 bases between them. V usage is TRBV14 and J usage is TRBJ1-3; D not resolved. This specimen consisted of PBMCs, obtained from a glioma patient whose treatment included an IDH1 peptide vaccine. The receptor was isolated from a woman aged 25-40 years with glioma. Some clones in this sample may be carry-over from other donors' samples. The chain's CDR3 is CASSQAATSGNTIYF. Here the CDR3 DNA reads TGTGCCAGCAGCCAGGCAGCTACCTCTGGAAACACCATATATTTT.